This record covers a single T cell receptor (beta chain). The length of the CDR3 is 14 residues. The junction had 4 bases not matched to a gene; V was cut back by 4 bases and J by 1 base. Germline loops: CDR1 SGHDT, CDR2 YYEEEE. This sample was taken from a study of control samples from healthy donors and cancer patients. Clones were sequenced by immunoSEQ multiplex PCR, and TCRdb holds only the in-frame ones, with some missing. This sample yields fewer than 150,000 clones, of which 91% are seen a single time; more than 6.5% belongs to the top ten. The sequencing input was blood. The source is a man aged 18-30 years in good health. The chain combines TRBV5-6 with TRBJ2-5; 7 nucleotides agree with TRBD1. The CDR3 reads CASSHGQAQETQYF. The CDR3 coding sequence is TGTGCCAGCAGCCACGGACAGGCCCAAGAGACCCAGTACTTC. The variable domain in full, with the rest retrieved from reference TRBV5-6 and TRBJ2-5, is DAGVTQSPTHLIKTRGQQVTLRCSPKSGHDTVSWYQQALGQGPQFIFQYYEEEERQRGNFPDRFSGHQFPNYSSELNVNALLLGDSALYLCASSHGQAQETQYFGPGTRLLVL.